This TCR beta chain stems from a study of T cell repertoires in cytomegalovirus infection. As for the study in general: Evidence of both CMV infection and a matching HLA type came from public TCR beta signatures.

This CDR3 has 14 amino acids. Unmatched junction bases numbered 2, after V lost 6 bases and J lost 2 bases. In germline, CDR1 is DFQATT, CDR2 SNEGSKA (reference sequence). Concerning this clonotype itself: Its antigen remains unknown.

MiXCR was run by TCRdb on the reads, yielding one entry per CDR3 protein. Of around 500,000 distinct CDR3 sequences in the sample, approximately 46% were seen once. The specimen comprised cultured PBMCs, sampled from culture after CMV antigen stimulation. The V and J genes are TRBV20-1 and TRBJ2-3, with TRBD2 identical over 13 bases. This TCR was sampled from a human donor in good health (CMV status not recorded). Some clones in this sample may be carry-over from other donors' samples. Here the CDR3 reads CSAGTSGDTDTQYF. For the CDR3, the DNA is TGCAGTGCCGGGACTAGCGGGGACACAGATACGCAGTATTTT.